The following is a T cell receptor (beta chain) sequence with its context. The sample belongs to a study of T cell changes during pregnancy in multiple sclerosis. TCRdb's copy holds only in-frame clones and misses some; the assay was immunoSEQ multiplex PCR. Among 85,000 to 100,000 clones listed, 92% were seen once. Trimming stripped 3 bases from V and 7 bases from J, with 9 bases between. Looked up from germline, CDR1 is KGHSH and CDR2 is LQKENI. This CDR3 region has 12 residues. The V and J genes are TRBV18 and TRBJ1-1, with a possible D match to TRBD1 (6 bases). The specimen was peripheral blood, collected in the first trimester of pregnancy. This TCR derives from a female donor with multiple sclerosis, enrolled in a pregnancy study. CDR3 nucleotides: TGTGCCAGCTCACCCACAGGGTTTGAAGCTTTCTTT. Encoded protein: CASSPTGFEAFF.